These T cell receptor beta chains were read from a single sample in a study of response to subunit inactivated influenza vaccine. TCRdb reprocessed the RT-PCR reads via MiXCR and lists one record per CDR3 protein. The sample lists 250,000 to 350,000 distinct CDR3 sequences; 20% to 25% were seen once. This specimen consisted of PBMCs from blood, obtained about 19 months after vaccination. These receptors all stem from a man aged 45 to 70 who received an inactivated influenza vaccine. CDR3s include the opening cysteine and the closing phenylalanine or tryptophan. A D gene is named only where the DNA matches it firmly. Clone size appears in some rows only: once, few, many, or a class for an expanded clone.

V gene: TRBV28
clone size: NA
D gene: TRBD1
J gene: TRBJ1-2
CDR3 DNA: TGTGCCAGCAGTTTGGCGGACAGGGGCTATGGCTACACCTTC
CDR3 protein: CASSLADRGYGYTF

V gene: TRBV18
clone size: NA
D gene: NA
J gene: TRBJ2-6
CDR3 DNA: TGTGCCAGCTCAGCGGGCATCTCTGGGGCCAACGTCCTGACTTTC
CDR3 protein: CASSAGISGANVLTF

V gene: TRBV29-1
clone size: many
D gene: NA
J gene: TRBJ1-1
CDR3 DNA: TGCAGCGTTGCTATTCCCGGGAAAATAGACACTGAAGCTTTCTTT
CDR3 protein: CSVAIPGKIDTEAFF

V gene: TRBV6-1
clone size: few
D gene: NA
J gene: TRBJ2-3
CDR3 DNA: TGTGCCAGCAGAAGGACAGTGAGCACAGATACGCAGTATTTT
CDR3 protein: CASRRTVSTDTQYF

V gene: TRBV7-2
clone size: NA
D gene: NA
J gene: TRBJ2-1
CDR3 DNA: TGTGCCAGCAGAACCGGGGAATTCAGCTCCTACAATGAGCAGTTCTTC
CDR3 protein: CASRTGEFSSYNEQFF

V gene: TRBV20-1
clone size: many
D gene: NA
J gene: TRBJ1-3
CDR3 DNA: TGCAGTGCTAGCCCGTTAGGGTCTGGAAACACCATATATTTT
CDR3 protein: CSASPLGSGNTIYF

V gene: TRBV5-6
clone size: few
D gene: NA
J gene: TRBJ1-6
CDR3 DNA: TGTGCCAGCAGCGCTACCAGGGTAGCCTATAATTCACCCCTCCACTTT
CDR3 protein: CASSATRVAYNSPLHF

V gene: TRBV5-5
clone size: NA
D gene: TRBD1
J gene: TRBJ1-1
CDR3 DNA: TGTGCCAGCACCGTACCGGGACAGGCGAACACTGAAGCTTTCTTT
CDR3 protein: CASTVPGQANTEAFF

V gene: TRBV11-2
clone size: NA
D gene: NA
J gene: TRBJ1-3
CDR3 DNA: TGTGCCAGCAGCATCCTGACAGGTGCTGGAAACACCATATATTTT
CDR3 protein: CASSILTGAGNTIYF

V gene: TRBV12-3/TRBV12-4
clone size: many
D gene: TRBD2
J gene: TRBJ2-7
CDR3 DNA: TGTGCCAGCAGCTCAACTAGCGGGGGTTCCTACGAGCAGTACTTC
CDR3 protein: CASSSTSGGSYEQYF

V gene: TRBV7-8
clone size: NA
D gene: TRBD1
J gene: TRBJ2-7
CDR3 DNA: TGTGCCAGCAGCCGCGTTGACGGGACAGGGACTTCCGAGCAGTACTTC
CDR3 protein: CASSRVDGTGTSEQYF

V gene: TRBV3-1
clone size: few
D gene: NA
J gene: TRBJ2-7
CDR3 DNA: TGTGCCAGCAGCCAAGAAACAGGGAGGGTCTCCTACGAGCAGTACTTC
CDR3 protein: CASSQETGRVSYEQYF

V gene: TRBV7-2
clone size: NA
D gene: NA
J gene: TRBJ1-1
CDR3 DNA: TGTGCCAGCAGCTTAAGGTTTGGGGACGCCTTGGAAGCTTTCTTT
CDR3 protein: CASSLRFGDALEAFF

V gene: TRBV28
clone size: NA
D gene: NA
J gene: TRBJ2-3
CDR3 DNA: TGTGCCAGCAGTTTAGAGGACAGAGACACAGATACGCAGTATTTT
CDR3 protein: CASSLEDRDTDTQYF

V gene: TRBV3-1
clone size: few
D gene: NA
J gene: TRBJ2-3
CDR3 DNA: TGTGCCAGCAGCGTCAGCGGATCTAGCACAGATACGCAGTATTTT
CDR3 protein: CASSVSGSSTDTQYF

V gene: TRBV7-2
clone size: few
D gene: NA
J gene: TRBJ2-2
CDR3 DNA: TGTGCCAGCAGCTTAAGCGGCAGTACGAACACCGGGGAGCTGTTTTTT
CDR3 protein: CASSLSGSTNTGELFF

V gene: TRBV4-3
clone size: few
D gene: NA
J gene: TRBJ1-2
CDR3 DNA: TGCGCCAGCAGCCATGACGGAACGGGTGGCTACACCTTC
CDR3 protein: CASSHDGTGGYTF

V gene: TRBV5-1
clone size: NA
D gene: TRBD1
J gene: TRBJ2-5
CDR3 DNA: TGCGCCAGCAGCTCGGGACAGCTCCAAGAGACCCAGTACTTC
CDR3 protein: CASSSGQLQETQYF

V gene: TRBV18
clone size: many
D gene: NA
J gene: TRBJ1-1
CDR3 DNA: TGTGCCAGCTCACCCTCGACGTTAGGAAGGACTGAAGCTTTCTTT
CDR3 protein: CASSPSTLGRTEAFF

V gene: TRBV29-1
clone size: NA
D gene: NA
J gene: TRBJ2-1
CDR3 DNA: TGCAGCGTTAATGGGGGACTCAGCTCCTACAATGAGCAGTTCTTC
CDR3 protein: CSVNGGLSSYNEQFF

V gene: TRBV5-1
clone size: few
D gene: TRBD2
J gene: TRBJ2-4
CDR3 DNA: TGCGCCAGCAGCTTGGGTGGACTAGCGGGCCATAAAAACATTCAGTACTTC
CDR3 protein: CASSLGGLAGHKNIQYF

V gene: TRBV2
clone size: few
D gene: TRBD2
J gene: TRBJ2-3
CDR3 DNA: TGTGCCAGCAGTGAAGAGGGACTAGCGGGGACAGATACGCAGTATTTT
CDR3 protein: CASSEEGLAGTDTQYF

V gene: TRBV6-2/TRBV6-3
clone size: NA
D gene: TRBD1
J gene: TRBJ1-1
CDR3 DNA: TGTGCCAGCAGTTACTTAACGACAGGGAAAGCTTTCTTT
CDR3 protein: CASSYLTTGKAFF

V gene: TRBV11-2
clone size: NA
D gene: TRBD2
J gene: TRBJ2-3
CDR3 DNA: TGTGCCAGCAGCCTTAGCGGGGGAGGCGCAGATACGCAGTATTTT
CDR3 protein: CASSLSGGGADTQYF

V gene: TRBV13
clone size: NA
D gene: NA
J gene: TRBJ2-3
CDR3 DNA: TGTGCCAGCAGCTTAGTTCAGGATCCAGATACGCAGTATTTT
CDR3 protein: CASSLVQDPDTQYF

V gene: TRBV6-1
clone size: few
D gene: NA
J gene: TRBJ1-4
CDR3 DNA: TGTGCCAGCGGGATTCGAGAGGGTGAAAAACTGTTTTTT
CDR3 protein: CASGIREGEKLFF

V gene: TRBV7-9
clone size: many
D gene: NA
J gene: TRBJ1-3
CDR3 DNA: TGTGCCAGCAGCCGGGACACTGGAAACACCATATATTTT
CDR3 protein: CASSRDTGNTIYF

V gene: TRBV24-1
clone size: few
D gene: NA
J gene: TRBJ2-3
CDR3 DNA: TGTGCCACCGCCGTTTCGGAGACAGATACGCAGTATTTT
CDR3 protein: CATAVSETDTQYF